This T cell receptor (beta chain) was identified in a study of blood T cell repertoires in COVID-19. Across the study: There were acute and convalescent COVID-19 samples, and they came from the United States, Italy and Spain.

CDR1 is MNHEY, CDR2 SVGEGT, per germline. V trimming: 1 base; J trimming: 4 bases; junction bases outside the gene matches: 4. This CDR3 region has 15 residues. The assay was immunoSEQ multiplex PCR, and TCRdb's table has in-frame clones only and misses some. The sample holds approximately 280,000 clones, over 75% seen once. This rearrangement joins TRBV6-2 or TRBV6-3 to TRBJ2-1; 7 nucleotides line up with TRBD2. Sample: peripheral blood. The TCR was taken from a man in his fifties or sixties with active or convalescent COVID-19. The CDR3 spells CASSYFQRDYNEQFF. The CDR3 region has the DNA TGTGCCAGCAGTTACTTCCAGCGGGATTACAATGAGCAGTTCTTC.